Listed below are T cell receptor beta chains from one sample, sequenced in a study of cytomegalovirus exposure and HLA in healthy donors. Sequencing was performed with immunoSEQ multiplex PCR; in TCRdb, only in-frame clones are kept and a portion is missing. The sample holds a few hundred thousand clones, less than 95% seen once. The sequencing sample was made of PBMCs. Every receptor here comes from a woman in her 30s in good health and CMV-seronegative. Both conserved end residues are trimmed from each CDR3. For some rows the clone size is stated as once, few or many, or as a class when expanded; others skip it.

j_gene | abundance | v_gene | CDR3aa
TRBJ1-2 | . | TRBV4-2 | ASSLDPLTGSNYGYT
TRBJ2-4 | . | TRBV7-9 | ASSLPPGRENIQY
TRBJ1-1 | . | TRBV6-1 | ASSEPGSGVTEAF
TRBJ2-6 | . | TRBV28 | ASRDSLGANVLT
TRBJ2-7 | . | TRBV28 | ASTPGYEQY
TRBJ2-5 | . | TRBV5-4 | ASSLGTAKETQY
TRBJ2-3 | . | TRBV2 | ASSPTGASSTDTQY
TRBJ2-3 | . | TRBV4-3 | ASSQTGGSTDTQY
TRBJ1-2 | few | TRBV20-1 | SARDFYGYT
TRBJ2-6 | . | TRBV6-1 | ASSENGRGGGANVLT
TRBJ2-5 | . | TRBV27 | ASCPESGWETQY
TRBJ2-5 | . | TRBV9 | ASSVVGSSLQETQY
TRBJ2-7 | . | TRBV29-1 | SVVRDNTYEQY
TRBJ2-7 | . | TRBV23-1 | ASSQPDYEQY
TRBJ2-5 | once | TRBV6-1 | ASSEFSGRAETQY
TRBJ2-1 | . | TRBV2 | ASSEAGTLGNEQF
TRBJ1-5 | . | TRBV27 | ASSLDRVSDQPQH
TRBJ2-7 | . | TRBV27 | ASMSGGAYEQY
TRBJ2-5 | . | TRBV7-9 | ASSQNRETQY
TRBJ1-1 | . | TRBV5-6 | ASSFGSHAEAF
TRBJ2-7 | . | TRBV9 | ASSVGGQGDHEQY
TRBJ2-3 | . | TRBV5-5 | ASIKGSDTQY
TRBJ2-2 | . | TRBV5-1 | ASSSPTGVNTGELF
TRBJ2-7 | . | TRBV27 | ASSLGKTSYEQY
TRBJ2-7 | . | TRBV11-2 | ASSLMAGLEQY
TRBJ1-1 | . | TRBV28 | ASSFGPGANTEAF
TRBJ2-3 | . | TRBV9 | ASSGRDFSSTDTQY
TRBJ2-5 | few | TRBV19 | ASSSQLATQETQY
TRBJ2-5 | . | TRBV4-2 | ASSQDGGPVETQY
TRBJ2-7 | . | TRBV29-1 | SVEGDYEQY
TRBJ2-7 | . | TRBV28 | ASTPPGTSGYEQY
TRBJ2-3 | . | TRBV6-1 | ASSEGLAVTDTQY
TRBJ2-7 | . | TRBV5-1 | ASSAWDRGLYEQY
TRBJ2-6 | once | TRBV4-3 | ASSQVSPDSGANVLT
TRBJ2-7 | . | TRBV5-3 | ARRGGKGRANGHEQY
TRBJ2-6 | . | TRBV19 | ASSIWGGAGGSNVLT
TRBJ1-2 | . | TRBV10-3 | AIRSGTDYGYT
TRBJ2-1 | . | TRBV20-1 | SARARHEQF
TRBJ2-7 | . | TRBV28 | ASSYARDRNSYEQY
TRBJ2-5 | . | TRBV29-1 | SVRQGRETQY
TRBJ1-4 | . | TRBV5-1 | ASSLYGEINEKLF
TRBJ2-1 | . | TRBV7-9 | ASTMGTGSYNEQF
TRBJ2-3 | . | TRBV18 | ASSPLVNTDTQY
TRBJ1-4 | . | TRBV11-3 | ASSGGGLELF
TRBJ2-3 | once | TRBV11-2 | ASSLARGIDTQY
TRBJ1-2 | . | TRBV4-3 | ASSQLGTGGYT
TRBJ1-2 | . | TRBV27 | ASSPSTGYGYT
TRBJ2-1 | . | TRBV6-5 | ASRLAGGFGNEQF
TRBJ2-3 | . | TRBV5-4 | ASSLTSTDTQY
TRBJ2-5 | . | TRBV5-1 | ASSLGGLAGETQY